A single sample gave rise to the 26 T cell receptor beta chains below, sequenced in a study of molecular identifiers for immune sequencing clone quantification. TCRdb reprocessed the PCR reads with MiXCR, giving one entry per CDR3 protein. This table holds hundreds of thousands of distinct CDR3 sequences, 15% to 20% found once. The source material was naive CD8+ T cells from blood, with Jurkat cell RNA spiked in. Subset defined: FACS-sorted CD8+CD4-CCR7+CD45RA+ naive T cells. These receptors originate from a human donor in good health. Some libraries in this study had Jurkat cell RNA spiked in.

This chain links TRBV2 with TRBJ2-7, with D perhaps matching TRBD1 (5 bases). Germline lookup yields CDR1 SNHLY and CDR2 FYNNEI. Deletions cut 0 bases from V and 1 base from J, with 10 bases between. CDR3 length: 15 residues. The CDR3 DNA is TGTGCCAGCAGTGAAGCCTCGACAGCTTCCTACGAGCAGTACTTC. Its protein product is CASSEASTASYEQYF. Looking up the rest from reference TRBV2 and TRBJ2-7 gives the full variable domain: EPEVTQTPSHQVTQMGQEVILRCVPISNHLYFYWYRQILGQKVEFLVSFYNNEISEKSEIFDDQFSVERPDGSNFTLKIRSTKLEDSAMYFCASSEASTASYEQYFGPGTRLTVT.

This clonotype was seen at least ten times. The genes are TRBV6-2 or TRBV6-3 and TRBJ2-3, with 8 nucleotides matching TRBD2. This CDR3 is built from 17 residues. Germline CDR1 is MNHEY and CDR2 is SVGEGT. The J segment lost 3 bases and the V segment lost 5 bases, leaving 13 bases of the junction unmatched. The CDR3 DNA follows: TGTGCCAGCAGTCACCCTCAGGAGCGGGGGATGACAGATACGCAGTATTTT. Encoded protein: CASSHPQERGMTDTQYF.

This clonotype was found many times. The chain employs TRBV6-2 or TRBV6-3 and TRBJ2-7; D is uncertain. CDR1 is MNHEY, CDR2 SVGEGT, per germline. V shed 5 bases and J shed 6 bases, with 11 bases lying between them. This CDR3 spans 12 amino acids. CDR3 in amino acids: CASSDHRVEQYF. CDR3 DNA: TGTGCCAGCAGTGATCATAGGGTCGAGCAGTACTTC.

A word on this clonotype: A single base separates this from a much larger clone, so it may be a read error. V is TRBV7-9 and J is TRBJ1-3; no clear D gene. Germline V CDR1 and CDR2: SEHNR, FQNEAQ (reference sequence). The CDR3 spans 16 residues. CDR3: CASSLVSPDSGNTVYF. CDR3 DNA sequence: TGTGCCAGCAGCTTAGTGTCTCCGGATTCTGGAAACACCGTATATTTT.

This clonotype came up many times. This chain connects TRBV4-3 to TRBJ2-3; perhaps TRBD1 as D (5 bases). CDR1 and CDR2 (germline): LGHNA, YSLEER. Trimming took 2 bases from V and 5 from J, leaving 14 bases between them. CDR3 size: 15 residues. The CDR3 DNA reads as TGCGCCAGCAGCCAAAACCCCCGGACAAAAGATACGCAGTATTTT. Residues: CASSQNPRTKDTQYF.

This CDR3 is CASSNDRISYNSPLHF. As DNA, the CDR3 is TGTGCCAGTAGTAACGACAGAATCTCCTATAATTCACCCCTCCACTTT. The chain couples TRBV19 to TRBJ1-6, with D perhaps matching TRBD1 (5 bases). The CDR3 length is 16 residues. Germline CDR1 and CDR2: LNHDA and SQIVND (reference sequence). Trimming removed 4 bases from V and 0 bases from J, with 10 bases in between.

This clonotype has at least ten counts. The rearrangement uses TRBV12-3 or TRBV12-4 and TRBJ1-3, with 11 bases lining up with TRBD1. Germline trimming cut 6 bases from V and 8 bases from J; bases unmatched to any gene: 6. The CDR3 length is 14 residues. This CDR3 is CASSLGQGADTIYF. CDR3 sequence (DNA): TGTGCCAGCAGCCTCGGACAGGGGGCAGACACCATATATTTT.

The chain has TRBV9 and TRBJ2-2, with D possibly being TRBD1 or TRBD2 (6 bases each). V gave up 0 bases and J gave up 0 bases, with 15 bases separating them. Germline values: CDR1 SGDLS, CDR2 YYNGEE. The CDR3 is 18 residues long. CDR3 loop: CASSVGGGLGPNTGELFF. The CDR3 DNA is TGTGCCAGCAGCGTAGGAGGGGGGCTGGGACCGAACACCGGGGAGCTGTTTTTT.

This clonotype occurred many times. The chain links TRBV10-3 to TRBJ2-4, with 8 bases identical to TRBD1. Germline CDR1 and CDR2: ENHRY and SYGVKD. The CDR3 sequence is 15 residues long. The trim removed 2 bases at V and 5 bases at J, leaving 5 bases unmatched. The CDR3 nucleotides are TGTGCCATCAGTGAGCTGCAGGGGGCGGAAAACATTCAGTACTTC. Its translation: CAISELQGAENIQYF.

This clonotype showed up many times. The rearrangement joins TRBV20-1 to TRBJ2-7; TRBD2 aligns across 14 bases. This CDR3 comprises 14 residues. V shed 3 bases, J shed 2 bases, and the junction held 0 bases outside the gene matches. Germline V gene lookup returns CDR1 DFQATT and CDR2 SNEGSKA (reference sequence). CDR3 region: CSARGLAGAYEQYF. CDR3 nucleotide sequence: TGCAGTGCTAGGGGACTAGCGGGGGCCTACGAGCAGTACTTC.

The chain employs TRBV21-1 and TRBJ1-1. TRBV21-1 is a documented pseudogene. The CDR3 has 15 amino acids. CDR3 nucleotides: TGTGCCAGCAGCAGGCACAGCCCCAGGAACACTGAAGCTTTCTTT. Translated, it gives CASSRHSPRNTEAFF.

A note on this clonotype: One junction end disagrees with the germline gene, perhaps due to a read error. The CDR3, as DNA: TGCGCCAGCAGCCAAACAGGACTAGGCACAGATACGCGGTATTTT. Translated: CASSQTGLGTDTRYF. The V call is TRBV4-3, the J call TRBJ2-3; TRBD2 aligns across 7 bases. The CDR3 loop spans 15 amino acids. Germline V gene lookup returns CDR1 LGHNA and CDR2 YSLEER.

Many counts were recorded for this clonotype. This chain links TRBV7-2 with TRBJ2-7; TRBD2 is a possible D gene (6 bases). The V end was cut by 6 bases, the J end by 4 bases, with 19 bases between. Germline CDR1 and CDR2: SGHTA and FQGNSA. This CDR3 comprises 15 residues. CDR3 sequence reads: CASSLKASVVYEQYF. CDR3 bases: TGTGCCAGCAGTCTAAAGGCTAGCGTAGTTTACGAGCAGTACTTC.

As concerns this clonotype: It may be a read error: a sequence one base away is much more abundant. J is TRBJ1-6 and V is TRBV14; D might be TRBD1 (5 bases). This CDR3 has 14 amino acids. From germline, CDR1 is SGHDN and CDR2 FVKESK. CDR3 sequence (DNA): TGTGCCAGCAGCCCCGACAGAACCAATTCACCCCCCCACTTT. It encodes CASSPDRTNSPPHF. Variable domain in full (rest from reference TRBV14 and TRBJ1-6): EAGVTQFPSHSVIEKGQTVTLRCDPISGHDNLYWYRRVMGKEIKFLLHFVKESKQDESGMPNNRFLAERTGGTYSTLKVQPAELEDSGVYFCASSPDRTNSPPHFGNGTRLTVT.

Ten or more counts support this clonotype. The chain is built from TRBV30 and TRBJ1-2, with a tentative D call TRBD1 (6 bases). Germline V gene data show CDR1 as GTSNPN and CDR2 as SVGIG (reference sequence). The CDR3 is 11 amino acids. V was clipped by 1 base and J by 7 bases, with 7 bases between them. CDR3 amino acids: CAWSAGAGYTF. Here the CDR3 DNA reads TGTGCCTGGAGTGCAGGGGCTGGCTACACCTTC.

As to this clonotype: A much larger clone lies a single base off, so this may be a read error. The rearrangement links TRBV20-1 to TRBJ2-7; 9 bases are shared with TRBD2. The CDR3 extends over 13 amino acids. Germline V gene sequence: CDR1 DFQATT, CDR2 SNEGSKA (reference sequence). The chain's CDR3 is CSARSRGGYEQCF. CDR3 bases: TGCAGTGCTCGGTCGCGGGGGGGCTACGAGCAGTGCTTC.

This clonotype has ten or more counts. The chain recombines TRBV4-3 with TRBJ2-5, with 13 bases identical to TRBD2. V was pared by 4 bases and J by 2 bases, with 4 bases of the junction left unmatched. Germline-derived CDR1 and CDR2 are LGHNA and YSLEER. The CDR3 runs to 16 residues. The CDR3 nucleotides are TGCGCCAGCAGCCCGACTAGCGGGGGGTTACAAGAGACCCAGTACTTC. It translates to CASSPTSGGLQETQYF.

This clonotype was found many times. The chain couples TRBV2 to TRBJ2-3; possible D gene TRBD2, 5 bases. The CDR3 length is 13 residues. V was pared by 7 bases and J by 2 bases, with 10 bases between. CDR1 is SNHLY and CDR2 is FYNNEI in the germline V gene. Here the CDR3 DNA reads TGTGCCAGCAACGGACTCCACACAGATACGCAGTATTTT. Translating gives CASNGLHTDTQYF.

As DNA, the CDR3 is TGTGCCTGGGGGGACTTCAACAATCAGCCCCAGCATTTT. Translation gives CAWGDFNNQPQHF. The chain combines TRBV30 with TRBJ1-5; possible D gene TRBD1, 5 bases. V dropped 5 bases and J dropped 3 bases, with 11 bases sitting between them. CDR1 is GTSNPN, CDR2 SVGIG, per germline (reference sequence). The CDR3 extends over 13 amino acids.

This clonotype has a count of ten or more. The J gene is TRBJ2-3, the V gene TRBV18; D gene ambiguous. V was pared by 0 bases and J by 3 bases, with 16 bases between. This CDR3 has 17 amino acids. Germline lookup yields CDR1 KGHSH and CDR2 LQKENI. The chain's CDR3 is CASSPPFKQFSTDTQYF. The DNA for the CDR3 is TGTGCCAGCTCACCACCGTTTAAACAGTTTAGTACAGATACGCAGTATTTT.

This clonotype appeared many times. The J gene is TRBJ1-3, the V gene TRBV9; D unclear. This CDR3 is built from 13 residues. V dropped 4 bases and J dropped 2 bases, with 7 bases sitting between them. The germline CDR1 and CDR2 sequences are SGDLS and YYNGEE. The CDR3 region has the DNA TGTGCCAGCAGCCCTTCCGCTGGAAACACCATATATTTT. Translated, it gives CASSPSAGNTIYF.

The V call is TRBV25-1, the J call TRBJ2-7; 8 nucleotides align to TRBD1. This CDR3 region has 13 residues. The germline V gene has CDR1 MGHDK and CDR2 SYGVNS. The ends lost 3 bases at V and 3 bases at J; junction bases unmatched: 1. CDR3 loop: CASSEDRDYEQYF. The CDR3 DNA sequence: TGTGCCAGCAGTGAGGACAGGGACTACGAGCAGTACTTC.

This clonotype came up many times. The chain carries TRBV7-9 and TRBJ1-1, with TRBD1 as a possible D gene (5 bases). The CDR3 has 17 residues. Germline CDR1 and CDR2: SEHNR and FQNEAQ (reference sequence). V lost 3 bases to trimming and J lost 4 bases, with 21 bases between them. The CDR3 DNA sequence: TGTGCCAGCAGCTTGGGGCAGGGTTCCATCGTTGGCACTGAAGCTTTCTTT. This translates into CASSLGQGSIVGTEAFF.

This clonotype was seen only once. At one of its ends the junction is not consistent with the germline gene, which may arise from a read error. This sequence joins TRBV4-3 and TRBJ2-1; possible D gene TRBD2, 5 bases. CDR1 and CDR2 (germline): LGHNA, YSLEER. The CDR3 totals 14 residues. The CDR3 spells CASSQDDLSGELFF. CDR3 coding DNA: TGCGCCAGCAGCCAAGATGACCTATCTGGGGAGCTGTTCTTC.

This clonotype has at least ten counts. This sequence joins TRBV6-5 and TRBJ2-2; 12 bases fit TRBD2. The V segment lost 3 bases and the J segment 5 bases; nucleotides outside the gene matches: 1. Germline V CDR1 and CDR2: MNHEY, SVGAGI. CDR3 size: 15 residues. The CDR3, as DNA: TGTGCCAGCAGTTATGGACTAGCGGGGACCGGGGAGCTGTTTTTT. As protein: CASSYGLAGTGELFF.

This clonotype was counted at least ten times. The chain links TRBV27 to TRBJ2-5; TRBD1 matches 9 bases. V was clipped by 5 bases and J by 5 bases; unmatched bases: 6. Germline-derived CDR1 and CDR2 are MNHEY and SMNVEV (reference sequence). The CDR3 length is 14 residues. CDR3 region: CASSDTGGWETQYF. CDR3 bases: TGTGCCAGCAGTGATACAGGGGGCTGGGAGACCCAGTACTTC.